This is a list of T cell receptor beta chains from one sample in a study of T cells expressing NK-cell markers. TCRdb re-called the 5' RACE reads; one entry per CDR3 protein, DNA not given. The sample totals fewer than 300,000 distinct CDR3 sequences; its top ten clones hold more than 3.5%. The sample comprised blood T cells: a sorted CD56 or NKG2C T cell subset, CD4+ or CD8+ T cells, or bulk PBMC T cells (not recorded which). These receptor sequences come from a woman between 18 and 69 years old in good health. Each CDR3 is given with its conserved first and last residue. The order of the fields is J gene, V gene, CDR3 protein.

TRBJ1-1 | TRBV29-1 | CSGYRGGDTEAFF
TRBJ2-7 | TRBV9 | CASSVGEKSYEQYF
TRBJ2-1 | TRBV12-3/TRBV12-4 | CASSLVAGVYNEQFF
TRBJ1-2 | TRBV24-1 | CATSDRQNYGYTF
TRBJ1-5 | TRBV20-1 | CSAVAGTGTPTGNQPQHF
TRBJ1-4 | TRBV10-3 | CAIKPGQGGEKLFF
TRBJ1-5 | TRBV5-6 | CASSLVRGAQPQHF
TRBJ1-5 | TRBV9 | CASSVGVHNQPQHF
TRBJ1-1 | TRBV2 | CASSPDRTWEAFF
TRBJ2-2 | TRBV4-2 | CASSHPAEQGGTGELFF
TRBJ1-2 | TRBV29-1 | CSVHQVDRDGYTF
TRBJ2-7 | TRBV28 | CASRIPRSSATYEQYF
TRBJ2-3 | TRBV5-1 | CASSLFGRTDTQYF
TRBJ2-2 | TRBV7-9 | CASSLKGVSANTGELFF
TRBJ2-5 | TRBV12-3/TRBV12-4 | CASSFFDRGVGETQYF
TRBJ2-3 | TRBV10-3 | CAISADRGETDTQYF
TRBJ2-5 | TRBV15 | CATARGPETQYF
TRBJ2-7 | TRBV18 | CASSPPSQRENHEQYF
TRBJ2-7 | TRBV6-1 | CASSRSGRTWEQYF
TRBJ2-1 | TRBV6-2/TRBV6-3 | CASSYPPGTTYNEQFF
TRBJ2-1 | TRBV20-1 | CSALAGSSYNEQFF
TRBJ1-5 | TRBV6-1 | CASREGGTVNQPQHF
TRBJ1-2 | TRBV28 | CASSLWGANYGYTF
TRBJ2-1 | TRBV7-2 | CASSRRGQALSYNEQFF
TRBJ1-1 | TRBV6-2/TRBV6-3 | CASSSSGTGRTEAFF
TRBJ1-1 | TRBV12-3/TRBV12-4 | CASMRQGANTEAFF
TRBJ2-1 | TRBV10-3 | CAISDVGGSLNEQFF
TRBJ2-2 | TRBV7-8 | CASRGPGQNTGELFF
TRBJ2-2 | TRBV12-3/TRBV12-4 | CASSKIENTGELFF
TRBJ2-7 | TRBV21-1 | CASSNGKRERALYEQYF
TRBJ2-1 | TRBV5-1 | CASSLVQATYNEQFF
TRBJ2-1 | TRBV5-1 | CASSLPLGYNNEQFF
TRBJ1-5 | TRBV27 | CASSLSYRERQPQHF
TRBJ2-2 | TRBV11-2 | CASSSGPGTGELFF
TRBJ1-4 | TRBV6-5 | CASSYLGGPNEKLFF
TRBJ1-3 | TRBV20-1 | CSGGFGNTIYF
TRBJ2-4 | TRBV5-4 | CASSPASGAGKNIQYF
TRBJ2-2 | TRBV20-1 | CSASPPPGLRGELFF
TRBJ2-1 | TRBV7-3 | CASSSSGGPINEQFF
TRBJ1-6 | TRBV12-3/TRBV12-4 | CASSLRERGSPLHF
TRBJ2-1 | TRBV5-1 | CASSLGATSSYNEQFF
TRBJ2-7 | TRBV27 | CASSKALGQGPGGQYF
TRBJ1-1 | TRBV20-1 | CSAKVAGQTNTEAFF
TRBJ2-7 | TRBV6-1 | CASRSGLAGYEQYF
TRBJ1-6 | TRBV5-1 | CASSQSKGSFNSPLHF
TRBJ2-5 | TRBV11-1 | CASSGQFQETQYF
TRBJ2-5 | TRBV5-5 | CASSLDWVVETQYF
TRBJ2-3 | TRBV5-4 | CASSPVGNTDTQYF
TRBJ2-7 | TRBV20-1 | CSARTHRGSYEQYF
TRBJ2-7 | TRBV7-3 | CASSRGIAGSTSYEQYF
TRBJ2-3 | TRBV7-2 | CASSLGSRGRGGPGYF
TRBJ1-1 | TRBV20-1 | CSAKVKNTEAFF
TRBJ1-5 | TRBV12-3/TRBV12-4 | CASSFTGNKQPQHF
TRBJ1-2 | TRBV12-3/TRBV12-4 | CASSLSGQASGTF
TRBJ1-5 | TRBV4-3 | CASSPQLASFPNQPQHF